The clone carrying this T cell receptor (beta chain) was observed at least ten times. Its antigen is unknown. The CDR3 has 15 amino acids. The germline V and J ends were trimmed by 1 base and 4 bases, with 10 bases remaining between them. The germline gives CDR1 SGHVS, CDR2 FNYEAQ. Unique molecular identifiers tagged individual cDNA molecules. In TCRdb, the 5' RACE reads were re-called with MiXCR into one record per CDR3 protein. The table records 50,000 to 60,000 distinct CDR3 sequences, approximately 9.7% of them present only once. The data derive from a study of early T cells in non-severe SARS-CoV-2 infection. In the study overall: Bulk RNA from unsorted whole blood was sequenced; chains were unpaired. General study points: Lookups in VDJdb leaned toward anti-spike CD8 responses and missed private and CD4 specificities.

V is TRBV7-6 and J is TRBJ2-2, with a weak D call TRBD2 (7 bases). The sample was whole blood. The clonotype originates from an adult who was a healthcare worker with PCR-confirmed SARS-CoV-2 infection or an uninfected control (not recorded which). CDR3 DNA: TGTGCCAGCAGCTTAGGAGGGGGGGCCACCGGGGAGCTGTTTTTT. Translating it yields CASSLGGGATGELFF.